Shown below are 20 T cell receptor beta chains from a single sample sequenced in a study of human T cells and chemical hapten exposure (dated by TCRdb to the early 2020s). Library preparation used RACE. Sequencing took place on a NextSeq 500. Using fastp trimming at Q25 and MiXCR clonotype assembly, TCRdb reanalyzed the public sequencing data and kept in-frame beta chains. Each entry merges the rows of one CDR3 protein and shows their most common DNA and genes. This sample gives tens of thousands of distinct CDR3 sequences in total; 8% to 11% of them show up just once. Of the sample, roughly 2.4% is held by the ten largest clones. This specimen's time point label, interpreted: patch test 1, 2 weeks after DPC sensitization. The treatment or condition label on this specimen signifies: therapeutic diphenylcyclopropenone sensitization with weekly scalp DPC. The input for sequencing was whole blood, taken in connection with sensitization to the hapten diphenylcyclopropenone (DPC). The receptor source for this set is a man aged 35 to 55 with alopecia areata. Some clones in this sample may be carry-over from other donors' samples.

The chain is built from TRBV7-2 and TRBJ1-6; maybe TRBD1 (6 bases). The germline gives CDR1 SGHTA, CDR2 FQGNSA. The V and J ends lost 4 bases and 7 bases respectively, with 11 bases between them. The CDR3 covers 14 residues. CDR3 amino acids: CASSSDSRNSPLHF. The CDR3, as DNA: TGTGCCAGCAGCTCGGACAGTAGAAATTCACCCCTCCACTTT.

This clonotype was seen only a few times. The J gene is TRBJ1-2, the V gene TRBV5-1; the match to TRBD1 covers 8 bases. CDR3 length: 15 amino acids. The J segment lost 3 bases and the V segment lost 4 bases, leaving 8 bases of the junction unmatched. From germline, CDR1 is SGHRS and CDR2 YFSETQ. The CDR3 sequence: CASSGPRGHYYGYTF. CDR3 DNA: TGCGCCAGCAGCGGGCCCAGGGGGCATTACTATGGCTACACCTTC.

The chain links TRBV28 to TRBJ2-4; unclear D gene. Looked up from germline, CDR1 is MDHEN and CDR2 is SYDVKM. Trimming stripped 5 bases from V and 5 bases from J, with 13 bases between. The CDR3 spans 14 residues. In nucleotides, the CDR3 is TGTGCCAGCAGTACCCTCGGGCCAGAAAACATTCAGTACTTC. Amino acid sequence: CASSTLGPENIQYF.

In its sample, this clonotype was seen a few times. In nucleotides, the CDR3 is TGCAGTGCTAGTGCAGAAGGGGGGCAAAAACTGTTTTTT. Residues: CSASAEGGQKLFF. This chain connects TRBV20-1 to TRBJ1-4; weak D call: TRBD1 (6 bases). Germline CDR1 DFQATT, CDR2 SNEGSKA (reference sequence). V was pared by 3 bases and J by 9 bases, with 14 bases between. The CDR3 is 13 residues long.

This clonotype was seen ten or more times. The chain's CDR3 is CATSDPGQPNQPQHF. The CDR3, as DNA: TGTGCCACCAGTGATCCGGGACAACCCAATCAGCCCCAGCATTTT. The genes are TRBV24-1 and TRBJ1-5; D may be TRBD1 (6 bases). The ends were cut back, 3 bases at V and 3 bases at J, with 11 bases in the middle. The CDR3 loop spans 15 amino acids. Looked up from germline, CDR1 is KGHDR and CDR2 is SFDVKD.

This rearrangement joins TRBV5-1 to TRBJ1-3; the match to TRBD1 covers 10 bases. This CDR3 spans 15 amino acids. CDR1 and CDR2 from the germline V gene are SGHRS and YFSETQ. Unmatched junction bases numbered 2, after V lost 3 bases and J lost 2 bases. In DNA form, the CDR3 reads TGCGCCAGCAGCTGGGACAGGGGACCTGGAAACACCATATATTTT. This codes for CASSWDRGPGNTIYF. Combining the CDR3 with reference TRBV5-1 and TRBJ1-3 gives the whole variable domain KAGVTQTPRYLIKTRGQQVTLSCSPISGHRSVSWYQQTPGQGLQFLFEYFSETQRNKGNFPGRFSGRQFSNSRSEMNVSTLELGDSALYLCASSWDRGPGNTIYFGEGSWLTVV.

The CDR3 coding sequence is TGTGCCAGCAGCCCCCTTGGGGGAGGAGGATATGAGCAGTTCTTC. It is translated as CASSPLGGGGYEQFF. This chain links TRBV6-5 with TRBJ2-1; D possibly corresponds to TRBD2 (6 bases). Germline lookup yields CDR1 MNHEY and CDR2 SVGAGI. V was cut by 6 bases and J by 8 bases, with 20 bases left in between. CDR3 length: 15 residues.

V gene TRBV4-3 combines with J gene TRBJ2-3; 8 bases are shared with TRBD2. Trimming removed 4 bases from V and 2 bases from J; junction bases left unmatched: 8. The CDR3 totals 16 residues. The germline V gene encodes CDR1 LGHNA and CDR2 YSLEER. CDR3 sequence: CASSLTRTSTTDTQYF. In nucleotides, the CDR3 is TGCGCCAGCAGCCTTACTAGGACTAGCACCACAGATACGCAGTATTTT.

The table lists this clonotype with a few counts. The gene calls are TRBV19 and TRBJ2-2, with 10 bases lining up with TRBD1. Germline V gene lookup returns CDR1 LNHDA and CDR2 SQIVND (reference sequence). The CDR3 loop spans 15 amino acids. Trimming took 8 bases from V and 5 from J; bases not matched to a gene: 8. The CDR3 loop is CASSVGQGETGELFF. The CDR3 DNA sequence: TGTGCCAGTTCCGTTGGACAGGGGGAAACCGGGGAGCTGTTTTTT.

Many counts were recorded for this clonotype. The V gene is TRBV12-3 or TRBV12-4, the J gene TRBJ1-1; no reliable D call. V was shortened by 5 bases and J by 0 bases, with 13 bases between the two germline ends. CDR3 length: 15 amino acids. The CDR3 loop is CASSPRTWVNTEAFF. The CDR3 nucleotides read TGTGCCAGCAGTCCCCGGACCTGGGTGAACACTGAAGCTTTCTTT.

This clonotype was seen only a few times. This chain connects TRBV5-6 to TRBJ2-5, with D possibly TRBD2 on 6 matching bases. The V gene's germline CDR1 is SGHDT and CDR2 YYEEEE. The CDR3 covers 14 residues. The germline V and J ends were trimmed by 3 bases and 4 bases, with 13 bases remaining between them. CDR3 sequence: CASSSEGLGETQYF. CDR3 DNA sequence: TGTGCCAGCAGCTCGGAGGGGCTTGGAGAGACCCAGTACTTC.

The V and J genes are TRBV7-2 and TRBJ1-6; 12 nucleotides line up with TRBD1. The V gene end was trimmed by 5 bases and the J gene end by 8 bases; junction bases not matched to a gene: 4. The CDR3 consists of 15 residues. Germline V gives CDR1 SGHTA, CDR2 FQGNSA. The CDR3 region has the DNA TGTGCCAGCAGCCGGGGACAGGGGGCGGATTCACCCCTCCACTTT. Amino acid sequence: CASSRGQGADSPLHF.

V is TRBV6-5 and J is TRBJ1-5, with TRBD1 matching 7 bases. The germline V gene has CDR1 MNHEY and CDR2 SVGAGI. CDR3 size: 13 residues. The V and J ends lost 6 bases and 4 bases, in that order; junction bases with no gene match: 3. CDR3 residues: CASRQGRNQPQHF. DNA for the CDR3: TGTGCCAGCAGACAGGGGAGAAATCAGCCCCAGCATTTT.

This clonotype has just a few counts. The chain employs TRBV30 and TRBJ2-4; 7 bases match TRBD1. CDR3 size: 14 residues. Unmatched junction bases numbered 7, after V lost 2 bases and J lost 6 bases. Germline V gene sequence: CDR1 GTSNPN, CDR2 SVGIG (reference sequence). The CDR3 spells CAWSRQGMGNIQYF. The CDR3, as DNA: TGTGCCTGGAGTCGACAGGGAATGGGAAACATTCAGTACTTC.

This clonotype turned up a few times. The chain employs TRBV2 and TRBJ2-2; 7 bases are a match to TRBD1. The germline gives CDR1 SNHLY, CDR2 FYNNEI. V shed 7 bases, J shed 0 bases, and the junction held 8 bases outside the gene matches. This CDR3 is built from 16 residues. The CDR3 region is CASTLGTAPNTGELFF. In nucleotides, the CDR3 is TGTGCCAGCACCCTAGGGACAGCGCCGAACACCGGGGAGCTGTTTTTT.

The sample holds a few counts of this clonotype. The CDR3 bases are TGTGCCAGTAGTATACAGGGACTCACGAACTACGAGCAGTACTTC. Protein: CASSIQGLTNYEQYF. The chain combines TRBV19 with TRBJ2-7, with D perhaps matching TRBD2 (6 bases). Germline CDR1 reads LNHDA; CDR2 reads SQIVND (reference sequence). CDR3 length: 15 amino acids. Deletions cut 2 bases from V and 3 bases from J, with 14 bases between. Variable domain in full (rest from reference TRBV19 and TRBJ2-7): DGGITQSPKYLFRKEGQNVTLSCEQNLNHDAMYWYRQDPGQGLRLIYYSQIVNDFQKGDIAEGYSVSREKKESFPLTVTSAQKNPTAFYLCASSIQGLTNYEQYFGPGTRLTVT.

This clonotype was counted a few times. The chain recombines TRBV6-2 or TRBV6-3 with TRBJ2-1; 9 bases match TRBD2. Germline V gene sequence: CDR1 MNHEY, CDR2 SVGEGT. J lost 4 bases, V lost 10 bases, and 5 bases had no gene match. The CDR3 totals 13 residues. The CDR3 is CATSGLAYNEQFF. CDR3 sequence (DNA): TGTGCCACCTCGGGACTAGCATACAATGAGCAGTTCTTC.

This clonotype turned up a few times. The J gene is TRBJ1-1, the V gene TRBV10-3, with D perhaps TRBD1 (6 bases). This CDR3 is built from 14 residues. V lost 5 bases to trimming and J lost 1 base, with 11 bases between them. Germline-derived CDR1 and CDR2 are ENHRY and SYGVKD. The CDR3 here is CAISKGQGNTEAFF. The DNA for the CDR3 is TGTGCCATCAGTAAGGGACAAGGGAACACTGAAGCTTTCTTT.

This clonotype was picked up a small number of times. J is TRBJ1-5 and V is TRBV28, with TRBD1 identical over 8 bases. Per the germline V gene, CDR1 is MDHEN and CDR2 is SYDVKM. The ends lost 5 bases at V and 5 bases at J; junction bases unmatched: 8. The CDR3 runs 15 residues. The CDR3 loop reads CASSDGQGLHQPQHF. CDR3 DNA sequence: TGTGCCAGCAGTGACGGACAGGGTCTGCATCAGCCCCAGCATTTT.

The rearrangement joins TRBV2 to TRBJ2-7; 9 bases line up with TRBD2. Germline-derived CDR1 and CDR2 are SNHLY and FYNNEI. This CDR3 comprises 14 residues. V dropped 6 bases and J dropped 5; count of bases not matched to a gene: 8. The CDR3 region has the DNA TGTGCCAGCAGCGCCGGGACTAGCAACAACGAGCAGTACTTC. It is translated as CASSAGTSNNEQYF.